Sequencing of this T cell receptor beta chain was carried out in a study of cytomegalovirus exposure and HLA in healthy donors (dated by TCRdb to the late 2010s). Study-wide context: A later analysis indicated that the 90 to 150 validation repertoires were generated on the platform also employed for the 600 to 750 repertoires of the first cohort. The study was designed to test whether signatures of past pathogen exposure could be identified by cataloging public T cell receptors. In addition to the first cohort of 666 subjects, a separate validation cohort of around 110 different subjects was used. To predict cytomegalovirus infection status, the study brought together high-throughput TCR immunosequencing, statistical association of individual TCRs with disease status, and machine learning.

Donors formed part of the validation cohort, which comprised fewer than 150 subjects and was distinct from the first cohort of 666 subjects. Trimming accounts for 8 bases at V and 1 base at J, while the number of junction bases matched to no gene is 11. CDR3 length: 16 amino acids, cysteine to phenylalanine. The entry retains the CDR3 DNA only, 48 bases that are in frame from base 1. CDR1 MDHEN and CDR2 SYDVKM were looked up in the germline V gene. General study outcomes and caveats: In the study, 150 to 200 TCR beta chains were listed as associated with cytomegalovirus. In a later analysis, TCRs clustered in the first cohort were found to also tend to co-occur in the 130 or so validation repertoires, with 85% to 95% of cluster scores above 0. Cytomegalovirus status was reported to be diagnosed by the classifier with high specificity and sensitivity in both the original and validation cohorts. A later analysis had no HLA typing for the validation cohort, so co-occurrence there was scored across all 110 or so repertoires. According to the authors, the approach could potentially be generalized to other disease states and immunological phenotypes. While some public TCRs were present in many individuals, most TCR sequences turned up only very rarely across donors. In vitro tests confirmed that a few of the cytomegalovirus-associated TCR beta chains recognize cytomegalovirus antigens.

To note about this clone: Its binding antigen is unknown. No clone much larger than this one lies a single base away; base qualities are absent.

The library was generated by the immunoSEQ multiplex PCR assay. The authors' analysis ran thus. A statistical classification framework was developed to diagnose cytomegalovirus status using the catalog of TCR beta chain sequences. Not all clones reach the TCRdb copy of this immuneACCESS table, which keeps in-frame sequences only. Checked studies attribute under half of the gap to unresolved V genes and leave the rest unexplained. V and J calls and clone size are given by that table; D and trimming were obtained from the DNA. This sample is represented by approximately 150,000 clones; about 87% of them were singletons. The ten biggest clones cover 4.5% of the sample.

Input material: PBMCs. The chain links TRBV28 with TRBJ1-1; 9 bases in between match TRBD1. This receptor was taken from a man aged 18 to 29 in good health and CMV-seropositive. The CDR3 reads CASHFLGQGTNTEAFF. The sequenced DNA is TGTGCCAGCCACTTTTTGGGACAGGGTACGAACACTGAAGCTTTCTTT.